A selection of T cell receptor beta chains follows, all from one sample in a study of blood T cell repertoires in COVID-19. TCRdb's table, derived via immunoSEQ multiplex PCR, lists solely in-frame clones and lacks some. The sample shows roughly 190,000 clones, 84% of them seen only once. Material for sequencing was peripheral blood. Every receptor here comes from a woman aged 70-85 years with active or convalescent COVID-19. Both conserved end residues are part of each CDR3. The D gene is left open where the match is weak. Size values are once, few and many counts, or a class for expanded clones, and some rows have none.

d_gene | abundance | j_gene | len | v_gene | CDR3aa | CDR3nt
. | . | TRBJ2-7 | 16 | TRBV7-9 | CASSLDGGAPPYEQYF | TGTGCCAGCAGCCTGGACGGAGGAGCCCCTCCCTACGAGCAGTACTTC
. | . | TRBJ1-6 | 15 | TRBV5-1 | CASSLAAGNNSPLHF | TGCGCCAGCAGCTTGGCCGCGGGGAATAATTCACCCCTCCACTTT
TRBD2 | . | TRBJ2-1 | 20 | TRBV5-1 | CASSFRAGGATLASYNEQFF | TGCGCCAGCAGCTTCAGGGCGGGAGGGGCAACCCTTGCCTCCTACAATGAGCAGTTCTTC
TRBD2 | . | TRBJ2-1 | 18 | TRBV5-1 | CASSLPSSGTSGSGRQFF | TGCGCCAGCAGCTTGCCTTCCTCCGGGACTAGCGGGAGTGGGCGGCAGTTCTTC
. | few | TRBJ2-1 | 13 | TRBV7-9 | CASSHALDIEQFF | TGTGCCAGCAGCCACGCACTAGATATTGAGCAGTTCTTC
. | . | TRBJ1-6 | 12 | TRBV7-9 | CASRRAPGPLHF | TGTGCCAGCAGACGAGCCCCGGGACCCCTCCACTTT
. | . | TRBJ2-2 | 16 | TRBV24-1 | CATSDLAGRNTGELFF | TGTGCCACCAGTGATTTGGCTGGGCGGAACACCGGGGAGCTGTTTTTT
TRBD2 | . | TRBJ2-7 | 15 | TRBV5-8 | CASSLGLAGPYEQYF | TGTGCCAGCAGCTTGGGACTAGCGGGCCCCTACGAACAGTACTTC
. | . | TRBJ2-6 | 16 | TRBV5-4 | CASSNLRGSGANVLTF | TGTGCCAGCAGCAACCTCAGGGGCTCTGGGGCCAACGTCCTGACTTTC
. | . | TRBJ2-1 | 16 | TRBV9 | CASSVYDRTRGDEQFF | TGTGCCAGCAGCGTGTACGACAGGACCCGAGGAGATGAGCAGTTCTTC
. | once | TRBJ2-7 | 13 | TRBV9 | CASSVAHQGEQYF | TGTGCCAGCAGCGTAGCACACCAGGGCGAGCAGTACTTC
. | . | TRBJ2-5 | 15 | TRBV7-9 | CASGGRLGAGETQYF | TGTGCCAGCGGGGGTCGCCTGGGGGCAGGAGAGACCCAGTACTTC
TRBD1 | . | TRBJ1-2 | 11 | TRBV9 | CASGQGRMNTF | TGTGCCAGCGGACAGGGGAGAATGAACACCTTC
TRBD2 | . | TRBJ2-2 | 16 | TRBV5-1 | CASSLRTSGNTGELFF | TGCGCCAGCAGCTTGAGGACTAGCGGGAACACCGGGGAGCTGTTTTTT
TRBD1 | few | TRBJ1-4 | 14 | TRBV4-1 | CASSQTGPNEKLFF | TGCGCCAGCAGCCAGACAGGGCCTAATGAAAAACTGTTTTTT
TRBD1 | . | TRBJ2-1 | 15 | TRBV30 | CAWSLGTGDYNEQFF | TGTGCCTGGAGCCTTGGGACAGGGGATTACAATGAGCAGTTCTTC
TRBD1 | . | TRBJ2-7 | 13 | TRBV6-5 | CATNRDSSYEQYF | TGTGCCACCAACCGGGACAGCTCCTACGAGCAGTACTTC
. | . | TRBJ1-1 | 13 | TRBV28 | CASSLSRNTEAFF | TGTGCCAGCAGTTTATCGAGGAACACTGAAGCTTTCTTT
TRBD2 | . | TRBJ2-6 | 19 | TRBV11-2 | CASSTWTSGVGLWANVLTF | TGTGCCAGCAGCACATGGACTAGCGGGGTGGGCCTATGGGCCAACGTCCTGACTTTC
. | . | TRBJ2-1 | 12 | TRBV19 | CASSILPGEQFF | TGTGCCAGTAGTATCTTGCCAGGCGAGCAGTTCTTC
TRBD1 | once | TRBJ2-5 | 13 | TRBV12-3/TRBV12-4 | CASSSGQQETQYF | TGTGCCAGCAGCTCGGGACAGCAAGAGACCCAGTACTTC
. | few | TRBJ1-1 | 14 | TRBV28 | CASTVFRESTEAFF | TGTGCCAGCACTGTATTCAGGGAATCCACTGAAGCTTTCTTT